Below are 12 T cell receptor beta chains sequenced from a single sample in a study of blood T cell repertoires in COVID-19. Only in-frame clones appear in the TCRdb table, and some are missing; sequencing was by immunoSEQ multiplex PCR. This sample yields about 340,000 clones, of which 86% are seen a single time; just over 7% belongs to the top ten. What was sequenced was peripheral blood. The receptors here all came from a woman aged 55-69 years with COVID-19, enrolled during active disease.

The chain couples TRBV27 to TRBJ1-3; 7 bases agree with TRBD1. Germline-derived CDR1 and CDR2 are MNHEY and SMNVEV (reference sequence). V was clipped by 8 bases and J by 3 bases; unmatched bases: 7. The CDR3 extends over 14 amino acids. The CDR3 DNA reads TGTGCCAGCGGCTCCGGGACAGTTGGAAACACCATATATTTT. Translated: CASGSGTVGNTIYF.

The chain carries TRBV6-1 and TRBJ2-1; TRBD2 aligns across 7 bases. With V trimmed by 4 bases and J by 2 bases, 8 bases remained unmatched. CDR3 length: 16 amino acids. Germline V gives CDR1 MNHNS, CDR2 SASEGT. The CDR3, as DNA: TGTGCCAGCAGTGCCCCCCTAGCGGCAGCCTACAATGAGCAGTTCTTC. This translates into CASSAPLAAAYNEQFF.

The genes are TRBV4-1 and TRBJ2-7, with TRBD1 identical over 7 bases. This CDR3 is built from 15 residues. V lost 4 bases to trimming and J lost 1 base; unmatched junction nucleotides: 7. Germline V gives CDR1 MGHRA, CDR2 YSYEKL. In DNA form, the CDR3 reads TGCGCCAGCAGCCGAACTACGGGACAGTCCTACGAGCAGTACTTC. As protein: CASSRTTGQSYEQYF.

CDR3: CASSQSGQGYGYTF. The DNA for the CDR3 is TGCGCCAGCAGCCAATCGGGACAGGGGTATGGCTACACCTTC. This sequence joins TRBV4-1 and TRBJ1-2; 10 bases agree with TRBD1. This CDR3 contains 14 residues. J gave up 5 bases and V 2 bases, and 2 bases lay outside the gene matches. CDR1 and CDR2 from the germline V gene are MGHRA and YSYEKL.

The chain uses TRBV2 and TRBJ2-4, with 9 nucleotides matching TRBD2. The CDR3 is made up of 11 amino acids. From germline, CDR1 is SNHLY and CDR2 FYNNEI. The J segment lost 7 bases and the V segment lost 8 bases, leaving 0 bases of the junction unmatched. Here the CDR3 reads CASGLANIQYF. The CDR3 nucleotides are TGTGCCAGCGGACTAGCGAACATTCAGTACTTC.

This chain joins TRBV10-3 and TRBJ2-4, with a weak D call TRBD1 (8 bases). In germline, CDR1 is ENHRY, CDR2 SYGVKD. V lost 2 bases to trimming and J lost 8 bases, with 19 bases between them. The CDR3 has 16 amino acids. The CDR3 DNA sequence: TGTGCCATCAGTGAGGGACAGGGAGGGTTATGGGACATTCAGTACTTC. Translated, it gives CAISEGQGGLWDIQYF.

Only a few counts were recorded for this clone. CDR3 DNA: TGTGCCAGCAGGCGAGCAGGGGCGAGCAATCAGCCCCAGCATTTT. Translated, it gives CASRRAGASNQPQHF. The V call is TRBV6-5, the J call TRBJ1-5; tentative D call: TRBD1 (6 bases). Germline CDR1 MNHEY, CDR2 SVGAGI. The V gene lost 6 bases and the J gene lost 1 base, with 13 bases spanning the gap. The CDR3 sequence is 15 residues long.

Notes on this clone: In the same sample, other DNA sequences code for this CDR3. The rearrangement joins TRBV27 to TRBJ2-7; TRBD1 matches at 9 bases. Germline V gene data show CDR1 as MNHEY and CDR2 as SMNVEV (reference sequence). This CDR3 is built from 13 residues. J gave up 3 bases and V 3 bases, and 0 bases lay outside the gene matches. The CDR3, as DNA: TGTGCCAGCAGTTTGGACAGGGGCTACGAGCAGTACTTC. Translating it yields CASSLDRGYEQYF.

V usage is TRBV5-1 and J usage is TRBJ1-1, with 8 bases identical to TRBD1. There are 15 residues in the CDR3. CDR1 is SGHRS and CDR2 is YFSETQ in the germline V gene. V dropped 2 bases and J dropped 1; count of bases not matched to a gene: 4. The CDR3 loop is CASSFLQGENTEAFF. As DNA, the CDR3 is TGCGCCAGCAGCTTTCTACAGGGGGAGAACACTGAAGCTTTCTTT.

This chain joins TRBV30 and TRBJ2-1; D might be TRBD1 (5 bases). The length of the CDR3 is 12 residues. V was pared by 0 bases and J by 9 bases, with 9 bases between. In germline, CDR1 is GTSNPN, CDR2 SVGIG (reference sequence). CDR3 coding DNA: TGTGCCTGGAGTGTACAGGCCAGTGAGCAGTTCTTC. Its translation is CAWSVQASEQFF.

The table lists this clone with a few counts. A junction end diverges from the germline sequence, so it may reflect a read error. The chain joins TRBV19 to TRBJ2-5; a possible D gene is TRBD2 (5 bases). Germline CDR1 reads LNHDA; CDR2 reads SQIVND (reference sequence). The CDR3 covers 14 residues. CDR3 sequence (DNA): TGTGCCAGTATTATAGAATCGGGGTTGGGGACCCAGTACTTC. Its translation: CASIIESGLGTQYF.

J is TRBJ2-7 and V is TRBV4-1; a weak D match, TRBD1 (5 bases). The CDR3 is 13 amino acids. The germline V gene has CDR1 MGHRA and CDR2 YSYEKL. Trimming took off 1 base at V and 7 bases at J, with 11 bases between the two ends. CDR3 region: CASSQAQGMEQYF. CDR3 sequence (DNA): TGCGCCAGCAGCCAAGCTCAGGGAATGGAGCAGTACTTC.